This T cell receptor beta chain was documented in a study of blood T cell repertoires in COVID-19. In the study overall: COVID-19 samples collected from the United States, Italy and Spain covered acute and convalescent phases. Nucleic acid was either cDNA or gDNA, and it came from T cells, B-cell-depleted T cells, or PBMCs.

Germline V CDR1 and CDR2: SGHAT, FQNNGV. The CDR3 sequence is 11 residues long. V gave up 1 base and J gave up 9 bases, with 4 bases separating them. Per the study methods: Researchers report that nucleated cell counts were estimated from reference gene primer amplification. Repertoires were generated with immunoSEQ multiplex PCR, while TCRdb's copy carries only in-frame clones and drops some. V, J and clone size derive from that table, while D and trimming were established from the DNA sequence. The table has about 300,000 clones, 87% seen once; the top ten hold around 2.1%. This clone was seen only a few times. Other nucleotide sequences from this sample produce the same CDR3.

The J gene is TRBJ2-1, the V gene TRBV11-2; the D is unclear. The specimen was peripheral blood. This TCR was recovered from a man younger than 35 with active or convalescent COVID-19. CDR3 protein: CASSLGSEQFF. The CDR3 nucleotides read TGTGCCAGCAGCTTAGGGAGTGAGCAGTTCTTC.